What follows describes a single TCR beta chain. The germline gives CDR1 SGHRS, CDR2 YFSETQ. CDR3 length: 15 amino acids. V lost 8 bases to trimming and J lost 7 bases, with 25 bases between them. The sample comes from a study of neoadjuvant anti-PD-1 for oral cavity cancer. Assay: immunoSEQ multiplex PCR; the TCRdb copy retains only in-frame clones and omits some. The table shows over 80,000 clones, with about four fifths occurring only once. The clonotype was recovered from a person between 35 and 79 years old with oral cavity squamous cell carcinoma. Source: PBMCs, taken before nivolumab (anti-PD-1) treatment. The J gene is TRBJ2-7, the V gene TRBV5-1; D may be TRBD2 (6 bases). The CDR3 nucleotides are TGCGCCAGAACACCCTCCTCGGGAGCCAATTTTGAGCAGTACTTC. This gives the protein CARTPSSGANFEQYF.